Listed below are T cell receptor beta chains from one sample, sequenced in a study of blood T cell repertoires in COVID-19. This table comes from immunoSEQ multiplex PCR, and its TCRdb copy is limited to in-frame clones, with some not included. The top ten hold roughly 15% of the sample, which has approximately 170,000 clones, 84% seen once. The specimen sequenced was peripheral blood. All receptors derive from a woman aged 70-85 years with COVID-19, enrolled during active disease. CDR3s include the opening cysteine and the closing phenylalanine or tryptophan. D genes are given only for firm matches. Not all rows give a size; the values are once, few, many and, for expanded clones, a class.

v_call: TRBV24-1
j_call: TRBJ2-5
clone_size: -
d_call: -
cdr3_nt: TGTGCCACCAGTGACCCCGGGAATCGACAAGAGACCCAGTACTTC
cdr3_aa: CATSDPGNRQETQYF

v_call: TRBV19
j_call: TRBJ1-2
clone_size: -
d_call: -
cdr3_nt: TGTGCCAGTAGTATAGATCTCACCGCTCCGTCAGGGCCAACTAACTATGGCTACACCTTC
cdr3_aa: CASSIDLTAPSGPTNYGYTF

v_call: TRBV30
j_call: TRBJ1-2
clone_size: -
d_call: -
cdr3_nt: TGTGCCTGCTCCAGGACAGAGTATGGCTACACCTTC
cdr3_aa: CACSRTEYGYTF

v_call: TRBV29-1
j_call: TRBJ1-1
clone_size: -
d_call: -
cdr3_nt: TGCAGCGTTGCCAGGAACACTGAAGCTTTCTTT
cdr3_aa: CSVARNTEAFF

v_call: TRBV11-1
j_call: TRBJ2-1
clone_size: once
d_call: -
cdr3_nt: TGTGCCAGCAGCCAAGACGCAGGGGTCCACAATGAGCAGTTCTTC
cdr3_aa: CASSQDAGVHNEQFF

v_call: TRBV18
j_call: TRBJ1-1
clone_size: -
d_call: -
cdr3_nt: TGTGCCAGCTCACCTAGTGAGTACGAAGCTTTCTTT
cdr3_aa: CASSPSEYEAFF

v_call: TRBV6-5
j_call: TRBJ1-2
clone_size: -
d_call: -
cdr3_nt: TGTGCCAGCAGTCCTCGAGGATCTGTCTATGGCTACACCTTC
cdr3_aa: CASSPRGSVYGYTF

v_call: TRBV7-2
j_call: TRBJ2-1
clone_size: -
d_call: -
cdr3_nt: TGTGCCAGCAGCTTAAGAACAGGGAGTTACAATGAGCAGTTCTTC
cdr3_aa: CASSLRTGSYNEQFF

v_call: TRBV5-1
j_call: TRBJ1-3
clone_size: -
d_call: -
cdr3_nt: TGCGCCAGCAGCCCGACGTCCACCGGAGGAGGGGCCCTCTCTGGAAACACCATATATTTT
cdr3_aa: CASSPTSTGGGALSGNTIYF

v_call: TRBV27
j_call: TRBJ1-2
clone_size: few
d_call: -
cdr3_nt: TGTGCCAGCAGTGCCTCGACAGGATTCTATGGCTACACCTTC
cdr3_aa: CASSASTGFYGYTF

v_call: TRBV29-1
j_call: TRBJ2-2
clone_size: -
d_call: -
cdr3_nt: TGCAGCGTCGGCGGGCCTTGGGGACAAACGAACACCGGGGAGCTGTTTTTT
cdr3_aa: CSVGGPWGQTNTGELFF

v_call: TRBV24-1
j_call: TRBJ1-4
clone_size: -
d_call: -
cdr3_nt: TGTGCCACCAGTGATTTCGATGAAAAACTGTTTTTT
cdr3_aa: CATSDFDEKLFF